This entry lists 21 T cell receptor beta chains sequenced from one sample in a study of cytomegalovirus exposure and HLA in healthy donors. Clones were sequenced by immunoSEQ multiplex PCR, and TCRdb holds only the in-frame ones, with some missing. The profile shows about 130,000 clones, approximately 82% of them singletons. The sequencing sample was made of PBMCs. The receptors were gathered from a man aged 30 to 45 in good health and CMV-seropositive.

This clone was picked up one time. The chain recombines TRBV9 with TRBJ2-2; 9 bases map to TRBD2. The junction had 0 bases not matched to a gene; V was cut back by 0 bases and J by 3 bases. The CDR3 totals 15 residues. Germline-derived CDR1 and CDR2 are SGDLS and YYNGEE. CDR3 DNA sequence: TGTGCCAGCAGCGTAGCTAGCGGGGACACCGGGGAGCTGTTTTTT. Translation gives CASSVASGDTGELFF. Supplemented by reference TRBV9 and TRBJ2-2, the full variable domain reads DSGVTQTPKHLITATGQRVTLRCSPRSGDLSVYWYQQSLDQGLQFLIQYYNGEERAKGNILERFSAQQFPDLHSELNLSSLELGDSALYFCASSVASGDTGELFFGEGSRLTVL.

This clone was found a few times. This rearrangement joins TRBV2 to TRBJ2-7; 9 bases are shared with TRBD2. Germline CDR1 SNHLY, CDR2 FYNNEI. V was pared by 7 bases and J by 5 bases, with 12 bases of the junction left unmatched. There are 15 residues in the CDR3. The chain's CDR3 is CASTNTAGGADEQYF. Here the CDR3 DNA reads TGTGCCAGCACTAACACGGCGGGGGGGGCCGACGAGCAGTACTTC.

V and J are TRBV2 and TRBJ1-5; D is ambiguous. The V end lost 2 bases, the J end lost 4 bases, and 6 bases lay between the germline ends. The V gene's germline CDR1 is SNHLY and CDR2 FYNNEI. There are 13 residues in the CDR3. This chain's CDR3 is CASSEQFNQPQHF. The CDR3 region has the DNA TGTGCCAGCAGTGAACAATTTAATCAGCCCCAGCATTTT.

This CDR3 is CASSSTRTSGRAGPVVQYF. The DNA for the CDR3 is TGTGCCAGCAGCTCTACGAGGACTAGCGGGAGGGCCGGCCCCGTGGTGCAGTACTTC. This chain links TRBV7-8 with TRBJ2-7; TRBD2 matches at 15 bases. The junction had 19 bases not matched to a gene; V was cut back by 4 bases and J by 9 bases. There are 19 residues in the CDR3. CDR1 and CDR2 (germline): SGHVS, FQNEAQ.

This chain links TRBV5-1 with TRBJ1-4; 7 positions match TRBD1. The CDR3 totals 16 residues. Germline CDR1 reads SGHRS; CDR2 reads YFSETQ. The V gene end was trimmed by 0 bases and the J gene end by 4 bases; junction bases not matched to a gene: 6. CDR3 sequence (DNA): TGCGCCAGCAGCTTGGGTGACAGGGCATTTAATGAAAAACTGTTTTTT. Translating gives CASSLGDRAFNEKLFF.

The rearrangement uses TRBV7-2 and TRBJ1-3, with D uncertain. The CDR3 loop spans 16 amino acids. Germline lookup yields CDR1 SGHTA and CDR2 FQGNSA. The V end lost 7 bases, the J end lost 0 bases, and 16 bases lay between the germline ends. CDR3: CASNPSGPSSGNTIYF. Written as DNA, the CDR3 is TGTGCCAGCAACCCTAGTGGTCCCAGCTCTGGAAACACCATATATTTT.

The V gene is TRBV5-4, the J gene TRBJ2-5, with 11 bases that match TRBD2. Losses at the gene ends were 0 bases for V and 5 bases for J; bases not matched to a gene: 6. This CDR3 is built from 16 residues. Looked up from germline, CDR1 is SGHNT and CDR2 is YYREEE (reference sequence). In nucleotides, the CDR3 is TGTGCCAGCAGCTTGGAGGGTAGCGGGGGGGCGGAGACCCAGTACTTC. Translated, it gives CASSLEGSGGAETQYF.

The chain uses TRBV6-4 and TRBJ2-1, with 9 nucleotides matching TRBD2. The CDR3 extends over 16 amino acids. Germline V gene sequence: CDR1 MRHNA, CDR2 SNTAGT. Trimming cost V 0 bases and J 4 bases; bases outside gene matches: 4. The CDR3 loop reads CASSDSRLAGYNEQFF. Written as DNA, the CDR3 is TGTGCCAGCAGTGACTCGAGGCTAGCGGGGTACAATGAGCAGTTCTTC.

Written as DNA, the CDR3 is TGTGCCAGCAGTTATGACCAGGGCTACGAGCAGTACTTC. Its protein product is CASSYDQGYEQYF. The V and J genes are TRBV6-5 and TRBJ2-7; possibly TRBD1 for D (5 bases). Trimming removed 3 bases from V and 3 bases from J, with 9 bases in between. This CDR3 has 13 residues. The germline CDR1 and CDR2 sequences are MNHEY and SVGAGI.

V gene TRBV5-1 combines with J gene TRBJ1-2; no firm D call. The CDR3 extends over 16 amino acids. Germline lookup yields CDR1 SGHRS and CDR2 YFSETQ. Trimming took 1 base from V and 2 from J, leaving 15 bases between them. The chain's CDR3 is CASSLFGTANNYGYTF. In DNA, the CDR3 is TGCGCCAGCAGCTTGTTCGGTACAGCAAACAACTATGGCTACACCTTC.

V gene TRBV11-2 combines with J gene TRBJ2-2; possible D gene TRBD2, 6 bases. V lost 1 base and J lost 6, with 12 bases in between. CDR3 length: 15 amino acids. The germline CDR1 and CDR2 sequences are SGHAT and FQNNGV. The CDR3 bases are TGTGCCAGCAGCTTAGTGGGAGGTACTTCCGGGGAGCTGTTTTTT. Translating gives CASSLVGGTSGELFF.

V gene TRBV7-2 combines with J gene TRBJ1-2, with D possibly being TRBD1 (5 bases). This CDR3 contains 16 residues. Germline values: CDR1 SGHTA, CDR2 FQGNSA. V was shortened by 1 base and J by 3 bases, with 15 bases between the two germline ends. CDR3 bases: TGTGCCAGCAGCTTAGGGGGGGGGACGGATTACTATGGCTACACCTTC. This codes for CASSLGGGTDYYGYTF.

The V and J genes are TRBV4-1 and TRBJ1-1; D ambiguous. The V gene's germline CDR1 is MGHRA and CDR2 YSYEKL. The CDR3 has 15 amino acids. Trimming left V 0 bases short and J 4 bases short, with 12 bases between. DNA of the CDR3: TGCGCCAGCAGCCAAGAACTGGGGAGGATCACTGAAGCTTTCTTT. Its translation is CASSQELGRITEAFF.

There are many counts of this clone. The chain employs TRBV6-6 and TRBJ1-1; 9 nucleotides agree with TRBD1. The CDR3 is 14 amino acids. J gave up 5 bases and V 5 bases, and 6 bases lay outside the gene matches. CDR1 is MNHNY and CDR2 is SVGAGI in the germline V gene (reference sequence). The CDR3 spells CASSLWDRETEAFF. In DNA, the CDR3 is TGTGCCAGCAGTCTCTGGGACAGGGAAACTGAAGCTTTCTTT.

CDR3 coding DNA: TGTGCCAGCTCACCAGGGGCAGGGCTCAATGAGCAGTTCTTC. The encoded protein is CASSPGAGLNEQFF. The chain uses TRBV18 and TRBJ2-1, with D perhaps TRBD1 (5 bases). Looked up from germline, CDR1 is KGHSH and CDR2 is LQKENI. V was pared by 2 bases and J by 6 bases, with 11 bases between. The CDR3 extends over 14 amino acids.

The chain carries TRBV6-5 and TRBJ1-1, with a tentative D call TRBD1 (5 bases). The CDR3 runs to 15 residues. The germline V gene has CDR1 MNHEY and CDR2 SVGAGI. Trimming cost V 2 bases and J 0 bases, with 10 bases left between them. In nucleotides, the CDR3 is TGTGCCAGCAGTTACGGGAGGGGAATGAACACTGAAGCTTTCTTT. Translated, it gives CASSYGRGMNTEAFF.

The chain links TRBV9 to TRBJ1-1, with a weak D call TRBD1 (5 bases). In germline, CDR1 is SGDLS, CDR2 YYNGEE. V lost 4 bases to trimming and J lost 4 bases, with 14 bases between them. The CDR3 covers 14 residues. Here the CDR3 DNA reads TGTGCCAGCAGCCTAGGCGACAGCATCACTGAAGCTTTCTTT. It yields the protein CASSLGDSITEAFF.

The chain is built from TRBV7-2 and TRBJ1-1; tentative D call: TRBD1 (6 bases). The CDR3 consists of 15 residues. V was shortened by 0 bases and J by 1 base, with 9 bases between the two germline ends. In germline, CDR1 is SGHTA, CDR2 FQGNSA. This CDR3 reads CASSLAPGANTEAFF. CDR3 bases: TGTGCCAGCAGCTTAGCTCCAGGGGCGAACACTGAAGCTTTCTTT.

The chain employs TRBV7-9 and TRBJ2-7, with D possibly matching TRBD1 (6 bases). Germline lookup yields CDR1 SEHNR and CDR2 FQNEAQ (reference sequence). Trimming cost V 3 bases and J 4 bases, with 13 bases left between them. This CDR3 is built from 14 residues. CDR3 DNA: TGTGCCAGCAGCTTCTTACAGGGTTCTTACGAGCAGTACTTC. This gives the protein CASSFLQGSYEQYF. Drawing the rest from reference TRBV7-9 and TRBJ2-7, the complete variable domain is DTGVSQNPRHKITKRGQNVTFRCDPISEHNRLYWYRQTLGQGPEFLTYFQNEAQLEKSRLLSDRFSAERPKGSFSTLEIQRTEQGDSAMYLCASSFLQGSYEQYFGPGTRLTVT.

This chain joins TRBV7-3 and TRBJ2-2; 8 nucleotides match TRBD1. J was trimmed by 5 bases and V by 5 bases; bases with no gene match: 10. Germline V lookup: CDR1 SGHTA, CDR2 FQGTGA. The CDR3 extends over 16 amino acids. The CDR3 DNA follows: TGTGCCAGCAGCCAAACGACAGGGGTGGGAACCGGGGAGCTGTTTTTT. Protein product: CASSQTTGVGTGELFF.

This clone has a handful of counts. The sample carries other DNA sequences with the same CDR3. The J gene is TRBJ2-5, the V gene TRBV9; 9 bases match TRBD2. This CDR3 has 15 residues. The ends lost 1 base at V and 5 bases at J; junction bases unmatched: 6. CDR1 is SGDLS, CDR2 YYNGEE, per germline. CDR3 residues: CASSVLGLASETQYF. CDR3 DNA sequence: TGTGCCAGCAGCGTATTGGGACTAGCATCCGAGACCCAGTACTTC.